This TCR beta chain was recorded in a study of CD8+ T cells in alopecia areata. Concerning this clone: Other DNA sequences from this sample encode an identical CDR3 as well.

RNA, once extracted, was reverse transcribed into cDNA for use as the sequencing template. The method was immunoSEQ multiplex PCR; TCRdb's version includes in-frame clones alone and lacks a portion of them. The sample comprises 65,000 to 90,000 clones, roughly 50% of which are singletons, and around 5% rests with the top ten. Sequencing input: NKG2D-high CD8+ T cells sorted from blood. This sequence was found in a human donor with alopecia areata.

The CDR3 coding sequence is TGTGCCAGCAGTTACTCTGGGGAGCAGTACTTC. Amino acid sequence: CASSYSGEQYF. The rearrangement uses TRBV6-5 and TRBJ2-7; D unresolved. This CDR3 contains 11 residues. Germline V gene data show CDR1 as MNHEY and CDR2 as SVGAGI. Trimming cost V 0 bases and J 7 bases, with 4 bases left between them.